This T cell receptor beta chain was obtained from a study of Ad26.COV2.S vaccination and SARS-CoV-2 variants. The ends lost 0 bases at V and 1 base at J; junction bases unmatched: 5. CDR1 is GTSNPN, CDR2 SVGIG, per germline (reference sequence). This CDR3 spans 15 amino acids. The method was immunoSEQ multiplex PCR; TCRdb's version includes in-frame clones alone and lacks a portion of them. The table shows approximately 150,000 clones, with around 86% occurring only once. As to this clone: Antigen unknown.

The study's findings and limits: It was vaccine recipients, not placebo recipients, who had the higher spike-specific TCR breadth. The TCR-based breadth and depth measures might underestimate overall T cell responses.

Specimen: peripheral blood, collected after recovery from COVID-19. The receptor was isolated from a human donor who had recovered from COVID-19. The V call is TRBV30, the J call TRBJ1-1; 7 bases are a match to TRBD1. DNA for the CDR3: TGTGCCTGGAGTGTACTTAACAGGGGGAACACTGAAGCTTTCTTT. Its protein product is CAWSVLNRGNTEAFF. The whole variable domain, filled in from reference TRBV30 and TRBJ1-1, reads SQTIHQWPATLVQPVGSPLSLECTVEGTSNPNLYWYRQAAGRGLQLLFYSVGIGQISSEVPQNLSASRPQDRQFILSSKKLLLSDSGFYLCAWSVLNRGNTEAFFGQGTRLTVV.